Listed here are 17 T cell receptor beta chains from one sample, sequenced in a study of blood T cell repertoires in COVID-19. This table comes from immunoSEQ multiplex PCR, and its TCRdb copy is limited to in-frame clones, with some not included. The sample includes roughly 80,000 clones, about four fifths of them seen just once. Sequenced material: peripheral blood. These receptors all come from a human donor in a cohort sampled during active COVID-19.

This chain joins TRBV5-1 and TRBJ2-1; 11 positions agree with TRBD2. With V trimmed by 1 base and J by 0 bases, 6 bases remained unmatched. CDR1 and CDR2 (germline): SGHRS, YFSETQ. The CDR3 is 18 amino acids. The CDR3 region is CASSLYGLAGYSYNEQFF. The CDR3 nucleotides are TGCGCCAGCAGCTTGTACGGACTAGCGGGTTACTCCTACAATGAGCAGTTCTTC.

The chain recombines TRBV19 with TRBJ1-5, with 7 positions matching TRBD1. V dropped 8 bases and J dropped 0; count of bases not matched to a gene: 7. This CDR3 contains 15 residues. The germline CDR1 and CDR2 sequences are LNHDA and SQIVND (reference sequence). CDR3 loop: CASQWTGYSNQPQHF. Here the CDR3 DNA reads TGTGCCAGTCAATGGACAGGCTATAGCAATCAGCCCCAGCATTTT.

The genes are TRBV6-5 and TRBJ1-2, with D perhaps matching TRBD1 (5 bases). This CDR3 is 13 amino acids long. Germline CDR1 reads MNHEY; CDR2 reads SVGAGI. V was cut by 6 bases and J by 5 bases, with 13 bases left in between. In nucleotides, the CDR3 is TGTGCCAGCAGAACAGGTTCCCGTTATGGCTACACCTTC. Protein: CASRTGSRYGYTF.

The chain recombines TRBV29-1 with TRBJ2-3; D remains unclear. The CDR3 is 14 residues long. CDR1 and CDR2 (germline): SQVTM, ANQGSEA. V lost 4 bases to trimming and J lost 1 base, with 12 bases between them. The CDR3 spells CSVVKVQGTDTQYF. The CDR3 DNA is TGCAGCGTTGTTAAGGTTCAGGGCACAGATACGCAGTATTTT.

This chain uses TRBV27 with TRBJ2-7; perhaps TRBD2 as D (5 bases). CDR1 is MNHEY and CDR2 is SMNVEV in the germline V gene (reference sequence). This CDR3 comprises 15 residues. V dropped 2 bases and J dropped 0 bases, with 11 bases sitting between them. The CDR3 reads CASSLGGSFSYEQYF. The CDR3 DNA sequence: TGTGCCAGCAGTTTAGGAGGTTCCTTCTCCTACGAGCAGTACTTC.

The chain is built from TRBV5-4 and TRBJ1-1; weak D call: TRBD1 (5 bases). This CDR3 has 15 amino acids. With 5 bases removed from V and 4 bases from J, the gap between germline ends came to 18 bases. Germline-derived CDR1 and CDR2 are SGHNT and YYREEE (reference sequence). CDR3: CASRSGDLLATEAFF. For the CDR3, the DNA is TGTGCCAGCAGATCGGGGGACCTATTGGCCACTGAAGCTTTCTTT.

The chain carries TRBV6-5 and TRBJ2-3; D might be TRBD2 (5 bases). The CDR3 runs to 13 residues. V lost 7 bases and J lost 1, with 9 bases in between. Per the germline V gene, CDR1 is MNHEY and CDR2 is SVGAGI. The CDR3 DNA is TGTGCCAGCACCCCCGGGGGCACAGATACGCAGTATTTT. It encodes CASTPGGTDTQYF.

This clone was recorded a few times. V is TRBV9 and J is TRBJ1-2; 10 nucleotides agree with TRBD1. The V segment lost 3 bases and the J segment 5 bases; nucleotides outside the gene matches: 7. This CDR3 comprises 15 residues. Germline V gene lookup returns CDR1 SGDLS and CDR2 YYNGEE. The CDR3 region is CASSETGGVPYGYTF. CDR3 nucleotides: TGTGCCAGCAGCGAGACAGGGGGCGTCCCATATGGCTACACCTTC.

Of note for this clone: At one boundary the junction diverges from the germline segment, which might be a read error. The V gene is TRBV7-3, the J gene TRBJ2-6; possible D gene TRBD2, 6 bases. This CDR3 spans 16 amino acids. CDR1 and CDR2 (germline): SGHTA, FQGTGA. CDR3 sequence reads: CATSLLGGSGANVLTF. The CDR3 coding sequence is TGTGCCACCAGCCTCTTGGGGGGTTCTGGGGCCAACGTCCTGACTTTC.

V gene TRBV27 combines with J gene TRBJ2-7; D perhaps matches TRBD2 (5 bases). The CDR3 extends over 14 amino acids. V was pared by 2 bases and J by 0 bases, with 8 bases between. Germline lookup yields CDR1 MNHEY and CDR2 SMNVEV (reference sequence). CDR3 DNA: TGTGCCAGCAGTTTAAGCGGACGCTCCTACGAGCAGTACTTC. Residues: CASSLSGRSYEQYF.

The V gene is TRBV11-2, the J gene TRBJ2-3; 7 bases align to TRBD1. CDR3 length: 16 residues. J was trimmed by 2 bases and V by 1 base; bases with no gene match: 6. Per germline, CDR1 SGHAT and CDR2 FQNNGV. This chain's CDR3 is CASSLVVGGVTDTQYF. In nucleotides, the CDR3 is TGTGCCAGCAGCTTAGTGGTAGGGGGCGTCACAGATACGCAGTATTTT.

This clone came up once. The J gene is TRBJ1-2, the V gene TRBV5-1; D is possibly TRBD1 (5 bases). The CDR3 contains 16 residues. V lost 0 bases and J 5 bases, leaving 17 bases between the germline ends. The germline CDR1 and CDR2 sequences are SGHRS and YFSETQ. Here the CDR3 reads CASSLGSGMVGYGYTF. The CDR3, as DNA: TGCGCCAGCAGCTTGGGGTCAGGGATGGTGGGATATGGCTACACCTTC.

The chain uses TRBV7-3 and TRBJ2-1, with D possibly being TRBD2 (5 bases). The CDR3 has 14 amino acids. V lost 0 bases, J lost 3 bases, and 6 bases lay in between. CDR1 is SGHTA, CDR2 FQGTGA, per germline. The CDR3 coding sequence is TGTGCCAGCAGCTTAACAGGGAGCTACAATGAGCAGTTCTTC. It yields the protein CASSLTGSYNEQFF.

The chain couples TRBV5-1 to TRBJ2-3, with 8 bases matching TRBD1. The V gene end was trimmed by 0 bases and the J gene end by 5 bases; junction bases not matched to a gene: 8. Looked up from germline, CDR1 is SGHRS and CDR2 is YFSETQ. CDR3 length: 16 amino acids. Here the CDR3 DNA reads TGCGCCAGCAGCTTGGCAGTGACAGGGGTCATAGATACGCAGTATTTT. Protein sequence: CASSLAVTGVIDTQYF.

V usage is TRBV7-3 and J usage is TRBJ2-2, with 7 nucleotides matching TRBD2. V lost 4 bases, J lost 4 bases, and 3 bases stayed unmatched. The CDR3 extends over 14 amino acids. CDR1 SGHTA and CDR2 FQGTGA come from the germline V gene. The CDR3 loop reads CASSSSGVTGELFF. Written as DNA, the CDR3 is TGTGCCAGCAGCTCGAGCGGGGTCACCGGGGAGCTGTTTTTT.

This chain connects TRBV27 to TRBJ2-6; D is perhaps TRBD2 (7 bases). The V end was cut by 6 bases, the J end by 4 bases, with 16 bases between. The CDR3 spans 16 residues. CDR1 is MNHEY and CDR2 is SMNVEV in the germline V gene (reference sequence). The CDR3 here is CASRGLGGAGANVLTF. The CDR3 nucleotides are TGTGCCAGCAGGGGCCTGGGGGGGGCCGGGGCCAACGTCCTGACTTTC.

The rearrangement uses TRBV6-1 and TRBJ1-6; TRBD1 matches 7 bases. This CDR3 spans 15 amino acids. The junction had 2 bases not matched to a gene; V was cut back by 0 bases and J by 6 bases. From germline, CDR1 is MNHNS and CDR2 SASEGT. CDR3 nucleotides: TGTGCCAGCAGTGAAGCTACAGGGGTTAATTCACCCCTCCACTTT. Translated: CASSEATGVNSPLHF.